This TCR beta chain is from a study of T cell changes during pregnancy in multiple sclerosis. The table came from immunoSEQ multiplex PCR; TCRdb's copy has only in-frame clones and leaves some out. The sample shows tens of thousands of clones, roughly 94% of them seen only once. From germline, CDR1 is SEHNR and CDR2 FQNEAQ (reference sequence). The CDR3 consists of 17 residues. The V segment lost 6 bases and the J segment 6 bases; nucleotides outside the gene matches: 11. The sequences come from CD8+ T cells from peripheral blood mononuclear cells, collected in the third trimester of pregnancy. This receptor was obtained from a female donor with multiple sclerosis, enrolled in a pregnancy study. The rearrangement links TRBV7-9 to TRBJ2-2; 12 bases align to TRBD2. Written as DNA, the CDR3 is TGTGCCAGCAGGGATTGGACCGGGACTAGCGGGCCCGGGGAGCTGTTTTTT. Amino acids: CASRDWTGTSGPGELFF.